Reported below is one T cell receptor beta chain. In the original workflow: Estimated nucleated cell counts came from reference gene primer amplification. The table came from immunoSEQ multiplex PCR; TCRdb's copy has only in-frame clones and leaves some out. V and J calls plus clone size are reproduced from that table; the DNA served to infer D and trimming. This table has more than 150,000 clones, roughly 80% appearing once. This CDR3 contains 12 residues. Germline values: CDR1 SNHLY, CDR2 FYNNEI. Trimming removed 11 bases at V and 6 bases at J, with 17 bases between. This sample stems from a study of blood T cell repertoires in COVID-19. Study context: The United States, Italy and Spain were the sources of the acute and convalescent COVID-19 samples. Sample material is recorded as cDNA or gDNA derived from T cells, B-cell-depleted T cells, or PBMCs.

The TCR comes from a man aged 18 to 29 with active or convalescent COVID-19. This chain joins TRBV2 and TRBJ2-7; TRBD1 might be the D (6 bases). Sequenced material: peripheral blood. The CDR3 DNA reads as TGTGCCGGAGGACTTTACAGGGTCGAGCAGTACTTC. This codes for CAGGLYRVEQYF.